Sequencing of this T cell receptor (beta chain) was carried out in a study of blood T cell repertoires in COVID-19. Looked up from germline, CDR1 is SGHNT and CDR2 is YENEEA. This CDR3 has 15 amino acids. Trimming removed 8 bases from V and 0 bases from J, with 13 bases in between. Sequenced by immunoSEQ multiplex PCR; TCRdb stores in-frame clones only, minus some. Here the sample spans roughly 18,000 clones, 75% to 95% being singletons. The sequenced material came from peripheral blood. The gene calls are TRBV11-3 and TRBJ1-4; no reliable D call. The clonotype comes from a human donor in a cohort sampled during active COVID-19. The CDR3 DNA reads as TGTGCCAGCTCACCAAGAACTGCAACTAATGAAAAACTGTTTTTT. It specifies CASSPRTATNEKLFF.